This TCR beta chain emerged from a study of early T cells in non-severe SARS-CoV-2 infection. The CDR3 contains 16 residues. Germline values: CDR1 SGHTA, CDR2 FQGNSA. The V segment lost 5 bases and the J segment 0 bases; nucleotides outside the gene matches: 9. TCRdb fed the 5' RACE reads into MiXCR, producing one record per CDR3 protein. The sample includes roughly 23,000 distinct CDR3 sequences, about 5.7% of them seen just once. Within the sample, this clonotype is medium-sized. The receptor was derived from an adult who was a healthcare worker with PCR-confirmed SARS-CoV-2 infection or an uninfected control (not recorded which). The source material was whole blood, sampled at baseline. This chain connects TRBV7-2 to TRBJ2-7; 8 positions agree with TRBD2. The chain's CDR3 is CASSPGGGRSSYEQYF. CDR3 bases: TGTGCCAGCAGCCCGGGGGGGGGCCGAAGCTCCTACGAGCAGTACTTC.